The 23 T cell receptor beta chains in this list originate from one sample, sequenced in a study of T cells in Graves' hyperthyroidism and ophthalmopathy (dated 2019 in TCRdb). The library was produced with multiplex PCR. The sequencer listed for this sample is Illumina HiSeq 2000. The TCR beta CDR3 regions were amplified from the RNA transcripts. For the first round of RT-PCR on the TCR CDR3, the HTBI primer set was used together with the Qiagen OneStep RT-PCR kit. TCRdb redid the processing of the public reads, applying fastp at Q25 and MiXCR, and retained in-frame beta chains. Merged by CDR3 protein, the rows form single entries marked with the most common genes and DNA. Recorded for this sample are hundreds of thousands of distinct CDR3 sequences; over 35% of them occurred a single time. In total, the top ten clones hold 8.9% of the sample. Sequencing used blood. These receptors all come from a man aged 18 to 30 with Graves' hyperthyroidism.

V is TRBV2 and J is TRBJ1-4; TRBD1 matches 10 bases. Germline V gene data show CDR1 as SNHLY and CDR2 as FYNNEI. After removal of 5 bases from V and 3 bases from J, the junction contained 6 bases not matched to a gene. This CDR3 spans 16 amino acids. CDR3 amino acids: CASSPGTGDPNEKLFF. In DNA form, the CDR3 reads TGTGCCAGCAGTCCCGGGACAGGGGATCCTAATGAAAAACTGTTTTTT. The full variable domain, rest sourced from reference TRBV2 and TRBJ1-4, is EPEVTQTPSHQVTQMGQEVILRCVPISNHLYFYWYRQILGQKVEFLVSFYNNEISEKSEIFDDQFSVERPDGSNFTLKIRSTKLEDSAMYFCASSPGTGDPNEKLFFGSGTQLSVL.

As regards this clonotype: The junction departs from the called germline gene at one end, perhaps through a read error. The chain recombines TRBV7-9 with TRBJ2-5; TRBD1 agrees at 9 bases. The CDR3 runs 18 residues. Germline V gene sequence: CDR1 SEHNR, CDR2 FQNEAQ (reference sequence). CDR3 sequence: CASSLEAVSGTGSETQYF. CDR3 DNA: TGCGCCAGCAGTCTTGAGGCGGTGTCCGGGACAGGGTCAGAGACCCAGTACTTC.

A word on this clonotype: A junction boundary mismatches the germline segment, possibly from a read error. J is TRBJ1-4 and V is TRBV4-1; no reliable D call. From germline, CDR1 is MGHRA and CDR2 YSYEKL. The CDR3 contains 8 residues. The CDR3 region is CASSQGFF. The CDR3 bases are TGCGCCAGCAGCCAGGGATTCTTT.

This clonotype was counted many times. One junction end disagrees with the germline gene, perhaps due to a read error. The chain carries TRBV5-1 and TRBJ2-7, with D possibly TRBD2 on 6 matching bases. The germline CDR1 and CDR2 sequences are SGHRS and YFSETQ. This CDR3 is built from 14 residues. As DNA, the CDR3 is TGTGCCAGCAGCTTAGACGGGGGTTCCTACGAGCAGTACTTC. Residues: CASSLDGGSYEQYF. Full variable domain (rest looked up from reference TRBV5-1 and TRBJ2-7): KAGVTQTPRYLIKTRGQQVTLSCSPISGHRSVSWYQQTPGQGLQFLFEYFSETQRNKGNFPGRFSGRQFSNSRSEMNVSTLELGDSALYLCASSLDGGSYEQYFGPGTRLTVT.

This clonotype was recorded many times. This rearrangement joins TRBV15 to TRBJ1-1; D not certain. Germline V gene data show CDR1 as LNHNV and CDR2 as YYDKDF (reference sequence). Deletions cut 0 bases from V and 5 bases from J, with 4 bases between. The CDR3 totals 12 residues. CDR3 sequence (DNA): TGTGCCACCAGCAGAGACGGGACTGAAGCTTTCTTT. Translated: CATSRDGTEAFF.

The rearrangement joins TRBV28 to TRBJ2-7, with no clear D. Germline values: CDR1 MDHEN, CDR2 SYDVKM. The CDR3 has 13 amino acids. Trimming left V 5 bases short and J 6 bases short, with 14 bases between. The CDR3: CASSIGPQAEQYF. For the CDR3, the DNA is TGTGCCAGCAGTATTGGGCCCCAAGCCGAGCAGTACTTC.

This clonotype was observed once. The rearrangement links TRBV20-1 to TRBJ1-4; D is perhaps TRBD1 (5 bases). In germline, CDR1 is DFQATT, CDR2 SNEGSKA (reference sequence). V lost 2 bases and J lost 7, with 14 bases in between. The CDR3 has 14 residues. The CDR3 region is CSARPRGGIEKLFF. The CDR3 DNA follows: TGCAGTGCTAGACCAAGGGGTGGGATTGAAAAACTGTTTTTT.

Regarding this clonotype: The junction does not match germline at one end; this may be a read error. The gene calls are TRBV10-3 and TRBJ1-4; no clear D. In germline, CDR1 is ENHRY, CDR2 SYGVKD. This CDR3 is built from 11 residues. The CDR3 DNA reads TGTGCCATCGGTGAGGGTGAAAAACTGTTTTTT. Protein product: CAIGEGEKLFF.

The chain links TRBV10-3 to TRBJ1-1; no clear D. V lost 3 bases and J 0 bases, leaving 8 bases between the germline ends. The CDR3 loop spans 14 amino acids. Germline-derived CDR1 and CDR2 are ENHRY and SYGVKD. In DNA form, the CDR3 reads TGTGCCATCAGTGAATTGGGGTTGAACACTGAAGCTTTCTTT. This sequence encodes CAISELGLNTEAFF.

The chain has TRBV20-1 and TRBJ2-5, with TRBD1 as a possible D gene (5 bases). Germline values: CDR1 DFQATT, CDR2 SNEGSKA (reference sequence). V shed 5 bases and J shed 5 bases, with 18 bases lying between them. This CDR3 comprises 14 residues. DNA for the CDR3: TGCAGTGCTCCTCCCTGGGGCAGTTCTGAGACCCAGTACTTC. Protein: CSAPPWGSSETQYF.

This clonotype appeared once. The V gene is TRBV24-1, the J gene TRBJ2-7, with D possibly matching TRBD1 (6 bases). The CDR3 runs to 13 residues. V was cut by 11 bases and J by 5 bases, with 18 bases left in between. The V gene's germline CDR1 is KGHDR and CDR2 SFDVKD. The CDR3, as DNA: TGTGCCAGCTCACATACAGGGACCAACGAGCAGTACTTC. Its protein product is CASSHTGTNEQYF.

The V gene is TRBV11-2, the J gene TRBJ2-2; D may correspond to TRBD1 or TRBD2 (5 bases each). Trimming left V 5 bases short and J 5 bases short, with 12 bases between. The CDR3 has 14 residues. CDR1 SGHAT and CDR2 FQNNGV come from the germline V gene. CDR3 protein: CASSTGRSTGELFF. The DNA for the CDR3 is TGTGCCAGCAGCACGGGACGAAGTACCGGGGAGCTGTTTTTT.

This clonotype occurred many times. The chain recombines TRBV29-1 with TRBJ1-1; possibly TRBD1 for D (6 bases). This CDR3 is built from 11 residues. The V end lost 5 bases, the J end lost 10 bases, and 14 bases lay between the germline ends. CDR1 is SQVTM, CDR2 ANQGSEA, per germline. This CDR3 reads CSVYRDMGAFF. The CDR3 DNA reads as TGCAGCGTTTACAGGGATATGGGAGCTTTCTTT.

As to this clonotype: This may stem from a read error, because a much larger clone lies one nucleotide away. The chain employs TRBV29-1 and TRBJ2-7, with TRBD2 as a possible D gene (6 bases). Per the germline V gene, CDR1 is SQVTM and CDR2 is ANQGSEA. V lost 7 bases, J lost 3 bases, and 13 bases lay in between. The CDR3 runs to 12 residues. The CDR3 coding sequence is TGCAGCGCCGGTGGTAGCGGCTACGAGCAGTACTTC. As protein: CSAGGSGYEQYF.

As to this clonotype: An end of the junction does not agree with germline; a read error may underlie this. Here the CDR3 reads CVSKAASYEQYF. The CDR3 coding sequence is TGTGTCAGTAAGGCGGCCTCCTACGAGCAGTACTTC. The V call is TRBV19, the J call TRBJ2-7; D is uncertain. The germline gives CDR1 LNHDA, CDR2 SQIVND (reference sequence). There are 12 residues in the CDR3.

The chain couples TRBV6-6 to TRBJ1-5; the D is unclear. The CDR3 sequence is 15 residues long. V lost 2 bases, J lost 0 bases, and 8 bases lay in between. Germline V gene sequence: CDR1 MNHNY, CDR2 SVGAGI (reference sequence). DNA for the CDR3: TGTGCCAGCAGTTACAGTCCGAATAGCAATCAGCCCCAGCATTTT. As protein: CASSYSPNSNQPQHF.

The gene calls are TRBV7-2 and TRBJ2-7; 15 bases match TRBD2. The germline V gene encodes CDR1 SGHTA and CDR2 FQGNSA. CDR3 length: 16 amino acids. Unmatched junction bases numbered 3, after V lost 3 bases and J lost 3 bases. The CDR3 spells CASSFEGLAGGYEQYF. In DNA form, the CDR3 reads TGTGCCAGCAGCTTTGAGGGACTAGCGGGAGGCTACGAGCAGTACTTC.

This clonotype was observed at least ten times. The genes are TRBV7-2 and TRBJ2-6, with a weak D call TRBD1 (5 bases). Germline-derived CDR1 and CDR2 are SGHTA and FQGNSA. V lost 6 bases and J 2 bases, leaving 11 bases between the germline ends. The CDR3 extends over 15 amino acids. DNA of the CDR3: TGTGCCAGCAGGCTCAGGGCCGCTGGGGCCAACGTCCTGACTTTC. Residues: CASRLRAAGANVLTF.

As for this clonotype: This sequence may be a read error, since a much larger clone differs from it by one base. CDR3 sequence: CASSHRDMNTEAFF. The CDR3 nucleotides read TGTGCCAGCAGCCACCGGGACATGAACACTGAAGCTTTCTTT. The rearrangement joins TRBV14 to TRBJ1-1; weak D call: TRBD1 (6 bases). V was clipped by 3 bases and J by 0 bases, with 8 bases between them. The CDR3 contains 14 residues. CDR1 is SGHDN, CDR2 FVKESK, per germline.

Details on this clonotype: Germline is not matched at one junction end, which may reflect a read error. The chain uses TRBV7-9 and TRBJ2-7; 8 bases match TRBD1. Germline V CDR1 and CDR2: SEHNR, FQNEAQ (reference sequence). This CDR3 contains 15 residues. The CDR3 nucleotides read TGTGCCAGCGGCTTAGGGGACAGGTTAACCTACGAGCAGTACTTC. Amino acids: CASGLGDRLTYEQYF.

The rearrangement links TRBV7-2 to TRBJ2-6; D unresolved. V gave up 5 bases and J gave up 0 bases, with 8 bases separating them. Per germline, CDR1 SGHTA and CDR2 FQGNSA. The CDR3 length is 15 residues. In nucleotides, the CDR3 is TGTGCCAGCAGCCCGACTTTCTCTGGGGCCAACGTCCTGACTTTC. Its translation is CASSPTFSGANVLTF.

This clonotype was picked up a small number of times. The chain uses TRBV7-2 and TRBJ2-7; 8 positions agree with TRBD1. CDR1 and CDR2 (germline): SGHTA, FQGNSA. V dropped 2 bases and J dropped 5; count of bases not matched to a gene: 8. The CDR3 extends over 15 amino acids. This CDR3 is CASSLTGGSSHEQYF. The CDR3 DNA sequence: TGTGCCAGCAGCTTAACAGGGGGGTCATCGCACGAGCAGTACTTC.

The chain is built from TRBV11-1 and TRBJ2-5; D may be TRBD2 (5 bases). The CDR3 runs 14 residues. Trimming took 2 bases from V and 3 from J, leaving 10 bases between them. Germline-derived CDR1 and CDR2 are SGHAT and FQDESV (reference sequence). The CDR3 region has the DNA TGTGCCAGCAGCTTAATTTACGGGGAAGAGACCCAGTACTTC. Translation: CASSLIYGEETQYF.